The present entry profiles one T cell receptor beta chain with its context. This clonotype was seen at least ten times. No cognate antigen has been identified for it. No much larger clone is present one base from it, and per-base qualities are unavailable. The TCR beta CDR3 regions were amplified from RNA transcripts. The TCR CDR3 was subjected to a first round of RT-PCR using the HTBI primer set and the Qiagen OneStep RT-PCR kit. Libraries were constructed in a second round of multiplex PCR, after which size selection and purification were performed. Libraries were sequenced paired-end with 100 bp reads on an Illumina HiSeq2000. The published analysis was carried out like this. SOAPnuke was used to process the raw data, throwing out any read that contained adapters or uncalled bases, had a mean Phred below 15, or lacked an exact constant-primer or identifier match. High-quality paired reads were merged with COPE v1.2.5, and unique nucleotide sequences were defined as clonotypes. MiTCR v1.1 was used to align clonotypes to the IMGT TRBV, TRBD and TRBJ reference segments. The analysis included only V-J combinations with a frequency above 0.0001, which together covered more than 98% of the repertoires. The TCS score was defined as F50 (clonal expansion) divided by E x V (chaos), with BLOSUM62-based TCRdist calculated between CDR3 peptides within each V-J. Welch's t-statistics and random forest reduced roughly 530 V-J features to some 14, which were used in a naive Bayes classifier (R e1071). Thyroid-blood repertoire similarity was quantified with the Morisita-Horn index. TCRdb passed the public sequencing reads through fastp at Q25 and MiXCR, retaining productive beta sequences. One record per CDR3 amino acid sequence lists the most common genes and DNA. TCRdb's processing, not the study's, gives the V and J calls here. The sample table holds a few hundred thousand distinct CDR3 sequences, of which around 50% were seen once. Jointly, the top ten make up about two fifths of the sample.

The trim is 6 bases for V and 4 bases for J, with a gap of 18 bases between the germline ends. The CDR1 and CDR2 encoded by the germline V gene are SNHLY and FYNNEI. Reading from cysteine to phenylalanine, the CDR3 counts 15 amino acids. CDR3 DNA only is kept here, 45 bases in frame from base 1. These data originate in a study of T cells in Graves' hyperthyroidism and ophthalmopathy (dated by TCRdb to the late 2010s). A note on the overall study: TCR V-J signatures able to tell the groups apart were searched for in a discovery cohort of some 100 patients, of whom more than 40 had Graves' ophthalmopathy and 57 had stable Graves' hyperthyroidism. In several Graves' hyperthyroidism patients, the study also compared T-cell repertoires from thyroid tissue with T-cell repertoires from blood. After blood sampling, hyperthyroidism patients were treated with methimazole at a starting dose of 30 mg daily, and ophthalmopathy patients were treated with high-dose intravenous methylprednisolone. Whether ophthalmopathy could be predicted prospectively was tested in an independent validation cohort made up of 18 to 20 hyperthyroidism patients plus 17 patients who later progressed to ophthalmopathy. For training and testing, the approximately 92 patients in the discovery cohort were randomly divided in a 7:3 ratio. TCR Vbeta CDR3 sequencing of approximately 140 peripheral blood samples (approximately 44 ophthalmopathy, about 75 hyperthyroidism and around 17 progressor patients) is reported in the paper. General study outcomes and caveats: Most expanded thyroid clonotypes (frequency above 0.001) were also detected in blood, suggesting blood repertoires may reflect thyroid immune responses. A model built on a 13 V-J signature distinguished ophthalmopathy from stable hyperthyroidism, reaching roughly 88% sensitivity and around 81% specificity in cross-validation and 80%/75% in testing. During validation, the model predicted progression to ophthalmopathy a median of approximately 6.5 months ahead of onset, with around 71% sensitivity and 72% to 80% specificity. No statistical method was used to set the sample size in advance, and investigators knew the group allocation.

Any patient with an uncontrolled infection, another autoimmune disease, pregnancy or lactation was excluded. Diagnoses were established on the basis of clinical symptoms, serum thyroxine and TRAb, thyroid ultrasound, and orbital computed tomography. Total RNA was extracted with Trizol reagent, and quality was checked on an Agilent 2100 Bioanalyzer. The chain employs TRBV2 and TRBJ1-2; matching of 6 bases hints at TRBD1 as the D gene. The sample was peripheral blood or thyroid tissue (not recorded which). The TCR was taken from an adult woman with Graves' disease, either hyperthyroidism or ophthalmopathy (not recorded which). The CDR3 is CASRDSGTKLYGYTF. The nucleotide sequence reads TGTGCCAGCAGGGACTCTGGGACAAAGCTCTATGGCTACACCTTC. Here the CDR3 is joined to the reference TRBV2 and TRBJ1-2 genes, and the full variable domain is: EPEVTQTPSHQVTQMGQEVILRCVPISNHLYFYWYRQILGQKVEFLVSFYNNEISEKSEIFDDQFSVERPDGSNFTLKIRSTKLEDSAMYFCASRDSGTKLYGYTFGSGTRLTVV.